These 14 T cell receptor beta chains share one sample of origin, sequenced in a study of CD8 T cells in Susac syndrome. Roughly 0.45 to 1 ug RNA was reverse transcribed with random hexamers. One entry per CDR3 protein results from TCRdb running MiXCR on the immunoSEQ multiplex PCR reads. Seen here are some 180,000 distinct CDR3 sequences, over 90% observed once, and the top ten hold approximately 0.099%. The sample taken for sequencing was CD4+ T cells from PBMCs. The source of these receptors is a human donor with Susac syndrome.

The chain uses TRBV20-1 and TRBJ2-1; D might be TRBD2 (5 bases). This CDR3 region has 14 residues. CDR1 is DFQATT, CDR2 SNEGSKA, per germline (reference sequence). V was trimmed by 3 bases and J by 8 bases, leaving 17 bases between them. The CDR3 bases are TGCAGTGCTAGCCCGCCGGTGGCCGGGGATGAGCAGTTCTTC. Its translation is CSASPPVAGDEQFF.

The J gene is TRBJ1-3, the V gene TRBV30; D is ambiguous. Trimming removed 3 bases at V and 1 base at J, with 1 base between. The length of the CDR3 is 11 residues. Germline CDR1 is GTSNPN and CDR2 is SVGIG (reference sequence). CDR3: CAWRSGNTIYF. In nucleotides, the CDR3 is TGTGCCTGGAGGTCTGGAAACACCATATATTTT.

The CDR3 protein is CSAREQNTGELFF. CDR3 sequence (DNA): TGCAGTGCTAGAGAACAAAACACCGGGGAGCTGTTTTTT. The V call is TRBV20-1, the J call TRBJ2-2; unclear D gene. V lost 0 bases and J lost 2, with 4 bases in between. Germline lookup yields CDR1 DFQATT and CDR2 SNEGSKA (reference sequence). This CDR3 spans 13 amino acids.

V usage is TRBV18 and J usage is TRBJ2-1; either TRBD1 or TRBD2 may supply D (5 bases each). The CDR3 contains 13 residues. Germline CDR1 KGHSH, CDR2 LQKENI. The germline V and J ends were trimmed by 1 base and 8 bases, with 9 bases remaining between them. The CDR3 nucleotides are TGTGCCAGCTCACCACTCAGGGACGATGAGCAGTTCTTC. Encoded protein: CASSPLRDDEQFF. The full variable domain, its missing parts supplied by reference TRBV18 and TRBJ2-1, is NAGVMQNPRHLVRRRGQEARLRCSPMKGHSHVYWYRQLPEEGLKFMVYLQKENIIDESGMPKERFSAEFPKEGPSILRIQQVVRGDSAAYFCASSPLRDDEQFFGPGTRLTVL.

The rearrangement uses TRBV5-1 and TRBJ1-4, with 10 bases matching TRBD1. V gave up 4 bases and J gave up 8 bases; unmatched junction bases: 11. This CDR3 region has 16 residues. Germline assignment: CDR1 SGHRS and CDR2 YFSETQ. The CDR3 coding sequence is TGCGCCAGCAGCCTTGGAGGACAGGGGGTGGGAGAAAAACTGTTTTTT. It translates to CASSLGGQGVGEKLFF.

This rearrangement joins TRBV30 to TRBJ2-5; a possible D gene is TRBD1 (5 bases). The CDR3 totals 13 residues. Germline-derived CDR1 and CDR2 are GTSNPN and SVGIG (reference sequence). V gave up 3 bases and J gave up 1 base, with 9 bases separating them. Written as DNA, the CDR3 is TGTGCCTGGAGCAGCGACAGCCAAGAGACCCAGTACTTC. Its translation: CAWSSDSQETQYF.

This clonotype was picked up one time. The genes are TRBV30 and TRBJ2-7; 13 bases are a match to TRBD2. The junction had 8 bases not matched to a gene; V was cut back by 3 bases and J by 0 bases. The V gene's germline CDR1 is GTSNPN and CDR2 SVGIG (reference sequence). CDR3 length equals 17 residues. The CDR3 loop is CAWRPGLAGFNSYEQYF. Written as DNA, the CDR3 is TGTGCCTGGAGACCGGGACTAGCGGGATTTAACTCCTACGAGCAGTACTTC.

The chain recombines TRBV6-5 with TRBJ2-7, with D perhaps TRBD2 (5 bases). Trimming took 7 bases from V and 6 from J, leaving 16 bases between them. CDR1 is MNHEY, CDR2 SVGAGI, per germline. The CDR3 has 13 amino acids. The CDR3 region is CASTRGIEGEQYF. In DNA, the CDR3 is TGTGCCAGCACAAGAGGTATCGAGGGCGAGCAGTACTTC.

This chain joins TRBV20-1 and TRBJ2-7; the match to TRBD2 covers 8 bases. Germline V lookup: CDR1 DFQATT, CDR2 SNEGSKA (reference sequence). The CDR3 sequence is 17 residues long. V lost 3 bases to trimming and J lost 2 bases; unmatched junction nucleotides: 15. DNA for the CDR3: TGCAGTGCTAGGGAGGCTAGCGGGCCTACCGATCCCTACGAGCAGTACTTC. This gives the protein CSAREASGPTDPYEQYF.

Here the CDR3 reads CASSPDREQYF. DNA of the CDR3: TGTGCCAGCAGTCCGGACAGGGAGCAGTACTTC. The chain links TRBV12-3 or TRBV12-4 to TRBJ2-7; 7 bases line up with TRBD1. The V segment lost 5 bases and the J segment 7 bases; nucleotides outside the gene matches: 2. The CDR3 length is 11 residues.

The chain uses TRBV29-1 and TRBJ2-2; tentatively, D is TRBD2 (6 bases). This CDR3 has 13 amino acids. Trimming shortened V by 7 bases and J by 4 bases, and 13 bases separated the two germline ends. The germline gives CDR1 SQVTM, CDR2 ANQGSEA. The CDR3 loop is CSAPGGFTGELFF. The CDR3 nucleotides are TGCAGCGCTCCCGGGGGATTCACCGGGGAGCTGTTTTTT.

This clonotype occurred once. The chain has TRBV28 and TRBJ2-7; weak D call: TRBD2 (6 bases). CDR1 is MDHEN and CDR2 is SYDVKM in the germline V gene. The CDR3 is 15 residues long. The V end was cut by 6 bases, the J end by 5 bases, with 20 bases between. CDR3 sequence: CASSSRLLANHEQYF. The CDR3, as DNA: TGTGCCAGCAGCTCCCGACTCCTAGCGAACCACGAGCAGTACTTC. The full variable domain, rest sourced from reference TRBV28 and TRBJ2-7, is DVKVTQSSRYLVKRTGEKVFLECVQDMDHENMFWYRQDPGLGLRLIYFSYDVKMKEKGDIPEGYSVSREKKERFSLILESASTNQTSMYLCASSSRLLANHEQYFGPGTRLTVT.

V gene TRBV7-9 combines with J gene TRBJ1-2; D possibly corresponds to TRBD1 (5 bases). Germline V gene lookup returns CDR1 SEHNR and CDR2 FQNEAQ (reference sequence). The CDR3 is 15 amino acids. V lost 6 bases and J 2 bases, leaving 16 bases between the germline ends. The CDR3 nucleotides read TGTGCCAGCAGGGGGGGAGACAGCACCAACTATGGCTACACCTTC. Translated: CASRGGDSTNYGYTF.

The chain carries TRBV7-2 and TRBJ2-5; 9 nucleotides align to TRBD1. Losses at the gene ends were 5 bases for V and 4 bases for J; bases not matched to a gene: 14. The CDR3 length is 17 residues. CDR1 is SGHTA, CDR2 FQGNSA, per germline. CDR3 region: CASSKTGQGFLGETQYF. DNA for the CDR3: TGTGCCAGCAGCAAAACGGGACAGGGCTTTTTGGGAGAGACCCAGTACTTC.